This record concerns one TCR beta chain sequence. PCR involved 60 Vbeta and 13 Jbeta primers. Repertoires were generated with immunoSEQ multiplex PCR, while TCRdb's copy carries only in-frame clones and drops some. The sample lists roughly 150,000 clones; roughly three quarters were seen once. This entry comes from a study of cytomegalovirus exposure and HLA in healthy donors. Germline CDR1 SGHNT, CDR2 YYREEE (reference sequence). Unmatched junction bases numbered 4, after V lost 4 bases and J lost 0 bases. The CDR3 consists of 15 residues. The chain is built from TRBV5-4 and TRBJ2-7, with 10 nucleotides matching TRBD1. Sequences were obtained from PBMCs. This TCR was recovered from a man aged 40-55 years in good health and CMV-seronegative. CDR3 bases: TGTGCCAGCAGCCGACAGGGGGCCTACTCCTACGAGCAGTACTTC. It specifies CASSRQGAYSYEQYF.